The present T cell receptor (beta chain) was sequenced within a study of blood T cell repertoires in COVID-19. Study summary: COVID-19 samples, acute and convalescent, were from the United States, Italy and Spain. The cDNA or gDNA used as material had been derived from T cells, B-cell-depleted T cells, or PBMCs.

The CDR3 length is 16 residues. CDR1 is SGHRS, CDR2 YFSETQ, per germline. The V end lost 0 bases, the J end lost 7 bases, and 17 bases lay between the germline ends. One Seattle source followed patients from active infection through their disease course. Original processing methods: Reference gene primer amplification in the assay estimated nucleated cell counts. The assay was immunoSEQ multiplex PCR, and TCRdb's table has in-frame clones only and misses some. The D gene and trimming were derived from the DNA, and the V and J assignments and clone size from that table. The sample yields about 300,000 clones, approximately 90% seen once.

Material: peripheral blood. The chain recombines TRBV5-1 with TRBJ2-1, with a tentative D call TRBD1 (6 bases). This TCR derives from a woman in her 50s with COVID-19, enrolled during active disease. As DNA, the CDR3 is TGCGCCAGCAGCTTGGCAGGGGTTACGGCCAATAATGAGCAGTTCTTC. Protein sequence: CASSLAGVTANNEQFF.